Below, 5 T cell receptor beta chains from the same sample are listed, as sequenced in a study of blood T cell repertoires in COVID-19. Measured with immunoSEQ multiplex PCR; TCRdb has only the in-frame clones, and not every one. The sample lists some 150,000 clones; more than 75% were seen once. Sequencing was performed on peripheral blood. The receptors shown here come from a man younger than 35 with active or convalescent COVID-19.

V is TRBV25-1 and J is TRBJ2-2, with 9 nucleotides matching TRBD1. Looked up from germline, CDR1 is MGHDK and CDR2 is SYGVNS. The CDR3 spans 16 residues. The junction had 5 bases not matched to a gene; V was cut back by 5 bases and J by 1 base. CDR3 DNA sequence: TGTGCCAGCAGTAACACAGGGGGCGAGAACACCGGGGAGCTGTTTTTT. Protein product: CASSNTGGENTGELFF.

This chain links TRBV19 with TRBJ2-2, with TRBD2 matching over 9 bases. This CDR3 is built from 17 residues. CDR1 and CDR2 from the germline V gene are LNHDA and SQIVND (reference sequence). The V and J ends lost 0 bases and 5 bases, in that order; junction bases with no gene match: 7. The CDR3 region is CASSIEVAGAWTGELFF. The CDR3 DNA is TGTGCCAGTAGTATAGAGGTAGCGGGGGCCTGGACCGGGGAGCTGTTTTTT.

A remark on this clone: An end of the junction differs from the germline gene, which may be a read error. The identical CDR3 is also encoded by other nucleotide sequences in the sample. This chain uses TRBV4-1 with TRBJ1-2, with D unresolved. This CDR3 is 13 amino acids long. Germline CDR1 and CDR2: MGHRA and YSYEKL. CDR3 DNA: TGCGCCAGCAGCCCCCGAGCTTACTATGGCTACACCTTT. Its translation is CASSPRAYYGYTF.

The CDR3 DNA is TGTGCCAGCACCCGACAGGGTCTTGAGTATGGCTACACCTTC. This sequence encodes CASTRQGLEYGYTF. The chain joins TRBV9 to TRBJ1-2, with 7 bases matching TRBD1. This CDR3 has 14 amino acids. V was clipped by 6 bases and J by 5 bases; unmatched bases: 10. Germline V lookup: CDR1 SGDLS, CDR2 YYNGEE.

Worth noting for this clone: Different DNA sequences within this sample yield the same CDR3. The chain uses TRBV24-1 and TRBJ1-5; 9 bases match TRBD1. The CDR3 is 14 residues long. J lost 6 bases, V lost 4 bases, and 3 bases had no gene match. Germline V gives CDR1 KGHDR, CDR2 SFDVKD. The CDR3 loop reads CATSDTGGGQPQHF. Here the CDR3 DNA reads TGTGCCACCAGTGACACAGGGGGCGGTCAGCCCCAGCATTTT.